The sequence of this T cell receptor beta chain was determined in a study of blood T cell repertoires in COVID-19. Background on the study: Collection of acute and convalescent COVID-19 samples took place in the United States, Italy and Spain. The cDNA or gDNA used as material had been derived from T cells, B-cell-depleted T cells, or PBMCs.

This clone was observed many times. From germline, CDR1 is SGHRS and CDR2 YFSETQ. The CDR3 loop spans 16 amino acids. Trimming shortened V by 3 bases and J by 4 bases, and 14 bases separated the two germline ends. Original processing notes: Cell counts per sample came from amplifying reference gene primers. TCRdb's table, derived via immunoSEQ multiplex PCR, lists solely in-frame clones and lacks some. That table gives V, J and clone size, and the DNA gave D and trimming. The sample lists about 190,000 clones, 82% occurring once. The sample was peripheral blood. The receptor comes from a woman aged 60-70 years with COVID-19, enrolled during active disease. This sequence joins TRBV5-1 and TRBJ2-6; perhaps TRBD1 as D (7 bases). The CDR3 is CASSSTGRIGANVLTF. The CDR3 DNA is TGCGCCAGCAGCTCGACAGGGAGGATAGGGGCCAACGTCCTGACTTTC. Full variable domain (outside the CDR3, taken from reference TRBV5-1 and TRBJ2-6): KAGVTQTPRYLIKTRGQQVTLSCSPISGHRSVSWYQQTPGQGLQFLFEYFSETQRNKGNFPGRFSGRQFSNSRSEMNVSTLELGDSALYLCASSSTGRIGANVLTFGAGSRLTVL.